These 28 T cell receptor beta chains originate from one sample sequenced in a study of blood T cells in healthy people across ages. Alongside a J-beta primer mix, a sample-barcoded 5' primer served in a second PCR lasting about 7 to 11 cycles. TCRdb independently ran MiXCR on the 5' RACE reads; one entry per CDR3 protein. The profile shows around 620,000 distinct CDR3 sequences, about 26% of them singletons. Sequences were obtained from blood. The receptor source for this set is a woman in her seventies in good health.

The rearrangement uses TRBV4-2 and TRBJ2-5; D not resolved. The V end lost 0 bases, the J end lost 4 bases, and 12 bases lay between the germline ends. Germline V gene data show CDR1 as LGHNA and CDR2 as YNFKEQ. The CDR3 length is 15 residues. The CDR3 here is CASSQETSGRETQYF. CDR3 sequence (DNA): TGTGCCAGCAGCCAAGAAACTTCTGGGCGAGAGACCCAGTACTTC.

This chain links TRBV29-1 with TRBJ2-1; 8 bases match TRBD2. Germline V gene data show CDR1 as SQVTM and CDR2 as ANQGSEA. V lost 7 bases, J lost 0 bases, and 8 bases stayed unmatched. This CDR3 contains 15 residues. CDR3 sequence reads: CSALYGTSSYNEQFF. The CDR3 coding sequence is TGCAGCGCCCTATACGGGACTAGCTCCTACAATGAGCAGTTCTTC.

This clonotype showed up just a few times. The V and J genes are TRBV6-5 and TRBJ2-3; tentative D call: TRBD2 (5 bases). The CDR3 has 15 amino acids. The V end lost 9 bases, the J end lost 0 bases, and 16 bases lay between the germline ends. The V gene's germline CDR1 is MNHEY and CDR2 SVGAGI. CDR3: CASLTGSPSTDTQYF. The CDR3 DNA follows: TGTGCCAGTTTAACGGGGTCCCCTAGCACAGATACGCAGTATTTT.

This clonotype was counted a few times. In DNA form, the CDR3 reads TGCGCCAGCAGCTTACAGGGACTGGGGTCTGGGGCCAACGTCCTGACTTTC. Translation: CASSLQGLGSGANVLTF. The chain combines TRBV5-1 with TRBJ2-6, with D perhaps given as TRBD1 or TRBD2 (6 bases each). The CDR3 is 17 residues long. The germline V gene has CDR1 SGHRS and CDR2 YFSETQ. The ends were cut back, 2 bases at V and 1 base at J, with 13 bases in the middle.

This clonotype showed up just a few times. This chain joins TRBV11-3 and TRBJ2-5, with D tentatively TRBD2 (5 bases). The CDR3 covers 15 residues. V lost 2 bases to trimming and J lost 5 bases, with 15 bases between them. The germline V gene encodes CDR1 SGHNT and CDR2 YENEEA. The CDR3 here is CASSLSRGTGETQYF. The CDR3 nucleotides read TGTGCCAGCAGCTTAAGCCGGGGTACTGGGGAGACCCAGTACTTC.

This clonotype occurred once. The chain joins TRBV7-2 to TRBJ2-1; TRBD2 aligns across 8 bases. The DNA matches TRBJ2-5 better at its end, which makes the J call doubtful. The CDR3 is 16 amino acids. Germline V lookup: CDR1 SGHTA, CDR2 FQGNSA. CDR3: CASSSAAVAGQETQYF. The CDR3, as DNA: TGTGCCAGCAGCTCGGCGGCAGTAGCGGGGCAAGAGACCCAGTACTTC.

The chain has TRBV20-1 and TRBJ1-1, with unresolved D. Germline CDR1 and CDR2: DFQATT and SNEGSKA (reference sequence). The length of the CDR3 is 15 residues. V was pared by 3 bases and J by 3 bases, with 17 bases between. This CDR3 is CSASRGLSGDTEAFF. In nucleotides, the CDR3 is TGCAGTGCTAGTCGGGGATTGAGTGGTGACACTGAAGCTTTCTTT.

The V call is TRBV18, the J call TRBJ1-5, with TRBD1 matching 7 bases. With 5 bases clipped from V and 5 bases from J, the junction kept 12 bases outside the gene matches. The germline gives CDR1 KGHSH, CDR2 LQKENI. The CDR3 spans 16 residues. The CDR3 coding sequence is TGTGCCAGCTCAGGGCTTGGGCAGGGGGACGATCAGCCCCAGCATTTT. It translates to CASSGLGQGDDQPQHF.

This clonotype was seen more than once but under ten times. The junction does not match germline at one end; this may be a read error. This chain connects TRBV9 to TRBJ1-2; a possible D gene is TRBD1 (5 bases). The germline CDR1 and CDR2 sequences are SGDLS and YYNGEE. The CDR3 loop spans 13 amino acids. The CDR3 nucleotides are TGTGCCAGCAGCGTGGGGCCAAGCTATGGCTACGCCTTC. The encoded protein is CASSVGPSYGYAF.

The rearrangement uses TRBV7-9 and TRBJ2-4; TRBD1 agrees at 9 bases. Germline V CDR1 and CDR2: SEHNR, FQNEAQ (reference sequence). Trimming took 0 bases from V and 11 from J; bases not matched to a gene: 2. The CDR3 totals 13 residues. The CDR3 nucleotides read TGTGCCAGCAGCTTAGCGGGACAGGGTGTTCAGTACTTC. Translated, it gives CASSLAGQGVQYF.

There are a few counts of this clonotype. This chain links TRBV7-3 with TRBJ2-1; D is perhaps TRBD2 (5 bases). Trimming stripped 2 bases from V and 6 bases from J, with 17 bases between. The germline V gene encodes CDR1 SGHTA and CDR2 FQGTGA. The CDR3 runs to 16 residues. The CDR3 DNA sequence: TGTGCCAGCAGCTTATTTCCGGGGATGGGCGGCAATGAGCAGTTCTTC. Protein: CASSLFPGMGGNEQFF. Combining the CDR3 with reference TRBV7-3 and TRBJ2-1 gives the whole variable domain GAGVSQTPSNKVTEKGKYVELRCDPISGHTALYWYRQSLGQGPEFLIYFQGTGAADDSGLPNDRFFAVRPEGSVSTLKIQRTERGDSAVYLCASSLFPGMGGNEQFFGPGTRLTVL.

This chain connects TRBV9 to TRBJ1-3; TRBD1 might be the D (6 bases). V lost 4 bases to trimming and J lost 4 bases, with 18 bases between them. The V gene's germline CDR1 is SGDLS and CDR2 YYNGEE. The CDR3 length is 16 residues. The DNA of the CDR3 is TGTGCCAGCAGCCCCCTCCGGGGGCTGCAAGGAAACACCATATATTTT. It encodes CASSPLRGLQGNTIYF.

This rearrangement joins TRBV5-1 to TRBJ2-5; TRBD1 is a possible D gene (6 bases). The germline V gene has CDR1 SGHRS and CDR2 YFSETQ. CDR3 size: 13 residues. V lost 4 bases and J 5 bases, leaving 12 bases between the germline ends. CDR3 loop: CASSPGHRETQYF. CDR3 nucleotide sequence: TGCGCCAGCAGCCCGGGACACAGGGAGACCCAGTACTTC.

CDR3 in amino acids: CASSPSAAGNTEAFF. DNA of the CDR3: TGTGCCAGCAGCCCCTCGGCGGCGGGGAACACTGAAGCTTTCTTT. J is TRBJ1-1 and V is TRBV7-2; D gene unclear. V was pared by 5 bases and J by 1 base, with 14 bases between. This CDR3 contains 15 residues. Germline-derived CDR1 and CDR2 are SGHTA and FQGNSA.

As for this clonotype: Sequence at one end of the junction differs from germline and may be a read error. V and J are TRBV2 and TRBJ1-2; a weak D match, TRBD1 (5 bases). From germline, CDR1 is SNHLY and CDR2 FYNNEI. The CDR3 extends over 13 amino acids. The CDR3 DNA reads as TGTGCCAGCACCACGACAGCTAACTATGCCTACACCTTC. This codes for CASTTTANYAYTF.

The CDR3 nucleotides read TGCGCCAGCAGCCAGGAGGGACAGGGGGCGGTCAATCAGCCCCAGCATTTT. Residues: CASSQEGQGAVNQPQHF. The rearrangement links TRBV4-1 to TRBJ1-5; 12 nucleotides line up with TRBD1. The germline gives CDR1 MGHRA, CDR2 YSYEKL. The CDR3 length is 17 residues. Trimming cost V 3 bases and J 3 bases; bases outside gene matches: 6.

The rearrangement uses TRBV4-3 and TRBJ2-1, with D possibly being TRBD1 (6 bases). This CDR3 is built from 20 residues. The germline gives CDR1 LGHNA, CDR2 YSLEER. Trimming pared 0 bases from V and 4 bases from J, leaving 25 bases between. CDR3 in DNA: TGCGCCAGCAGCCAAGATAGTAGCAGGGGCCGACTTCTTACGTACAATGAGCAGTTCTTC. It yields the protein CASSQDSSRGRLLTYNEQFF.

This clonotype came up a few times. At one end, the junction sequence differs from germline, possibly due to a read error. V is TRBV20-1 and J is TRBJ2-7, with D hard to call. Germline V gives CDR1 DFQATT, CDR2 SNEGSKA (reference sequence). There are 13 residues in the CDR3. CDR3 coding DNA: TGCAGTGCTATCAGTGACCAAACCTACGTGCAGTACTTC. It translates to CSAISDQTYVQYF.

This clonotype has more than one count but fewer than ten. This chain uses TRBV3-1 with TRBJ2-5; the D gene is possibly TRBD2 (5 bases). Matching the DNA end better, TRBJ2-1 makes the J call doubtful. The CDR3 contains 14 residues. CDR1 LGHDT and CDR2 YNNKEL come from the germline V gene (reference sequence). The CDR3 DNA follows: TGTGCCAGCACCTTGACTAACGAAGATGGTGAGCAGTTCTTC. Translation: CASTLTNEDGEQFF.

In the case of this clonotype: The CDR3 does not end in the conserved phenylalanine or tryptophan, so this is likely a read error. The gene calls are TRBV5-1 and TRBJ2-5; D is tentatively TRBD1 or TRBD2 (5 bases each). The DNA end is a closer match to TRBJ2-7, so the J assignment may be wrong. The length of the CDR3 is 15 residues. CDR1 and CDR2 from the germline V gene are SGHRS and YFSETQ. The CDR3 here is CASSYQGEGRYEQYL. CDR3 in DNA: TGCGCCAGCAGCTATCAGGGAGAGGGCCGCTACGAGCAGTACCTC.

This clonotype was counted a few times. Mismatch with germline at one junction end may stem from a read error. This chain joins TRBV5-1 and TRBJ1-1; D is unclear. Per germline, CDR1 SGHRS and CDR2 YFSETQ. The CDR3 is made up of 14 amino acids. The CDR3 loop reads CASSLLTGDTEAFF. The CDR3 DNA sequence: TGTGCCAGCAGCTTGCTTACCGGGGACACTGAAGCTTTCTTT.

The table lists this clonotype with a count of one. The CDR3 does not close with the conserved phenylalanine or tryptophan, likely indicating a read error. This sequence joins TRBV7-9 and TRBJ2-1, with 7 bases matching TRBD2. The DNA end favors TRBJ2-7, so the J call may be wrong. This CDR3 spans 11 amino acids. CDR1 SEHNR and CDR2 FQNEAQ come from the germline V gene (reference sequence). CDR3: CASGGRDEQYL. The CDR3, as DNA: TGTGCCAGCGGTGGGAGGGACGAGCAGTACCTC.

In this sample, this clonotype turned up a few times. The chain links TRBV12-3 or TRBV12-4 to TRBJ1-2; possible D gene TRBD1, 5 bases. This CDR3 is built from 15 residues. V was shortened by 8 bases and J by 8 bases, with 24 bases between the two germline ends. This CDR3 reads CASLHAGAGPKGYTF. The CDR3 region has the DNA TGTGCCAGCCTTCACGCCGGGGCCGGGCCTAAAGGCTACACCTTC.

The chain has TRBV12-3 or TRBV12-4 and TRBJ2-2, with D uncertain. V lost 9 bases, J lost 8 bases, and 10 bases lay in between. The CDR3 is made up of 11 amino acids. CDR3 amino acids: CASGHTGELFF. The CDR3 coding sequence is TGTGCCAGTGGGCATACAGGGGAGCTGTTTTTT.

In nucleotides, the CDR3 is TGTGCCAGCAGTTACACCCAAGGGACTAGCGGGTTAAAAGGGCTGTTTTTT. This encodes CASSYTQGTSGLKGLFF. The V and J genes are TRBV6-5 and TRBJ2-2, with 12 bases that match TRBD2. CDR3 length equals 17 residues. The V gene end was trimmed by 2 bases and the J gene end by 13 bases; junction bases not matched to a gene: 14. Germline V gene sequence: CDR1 MNHEY, CDR2 SVGAGI.

In its sample, this clonotype was seen a few times. The CDR3 nucleotides are TGCAGCGTGATGAGGGGATCGAACACTGAAGCTTTCTTT. It translates to CSVMRGSNTEAFF. The J gene is TRBJ1-1, the V gene TRBV29-1; TRBD1 is a possible D gene (5 bases). Trimming pared 6 bases from V and 1 base from J, leaving 12 bases between. The CDR3 loop spans 13 amino acids. Germline CDR1 and CDR2: SQVTM and ANQGSEA.

In its sample, this clonotype was seen a few times. The gene calls are TRBV7-2 and TRBJ2-4, with TRBD2 matching 15 bases. Unmatched junction bases numbered 12, after V lost 5 bases and J lost 7 bases. Germline CDR1 SGHTA, CDR2 FQGNSA. The CDR3 is 18 amino acids. CDR3 nucleotide sequence: TGTGCCAGCAGCCGCACCGGGACTAGCGGGGGGTGGGGGAACATTCAGTACTTC. Translating it yields CASSRTGTSGGWGNIQYF.

The chain is built from TRBV20-1 and TRBJ2-4; 10 nucleotides align to TRBD2. This CDR3 has 16 amino acids. The J segment lost 3 bases and the V segment lost 6 bases, leaving 11 bases of the junction unmatched. The germline V gene encodes CDR1 DFQATT and CDR2 SNEGSKA (reference sequence). CDR3 sequence reads: CSAPGMSGGVKNIQYF. For the CDR3, the DNA is TGCAGTGCCCCCGGGATGAGCGGGGGGGTCAAAAACATTCAGTACTTC.